These T cell receptor beta chains were read from a single sample in a study of T-cell memory formation after mild COVID-19. TCRdb reanalysed the 5' RACE reads using MiXCR and keeps one entry per CDR3 protein. The sample carries 530,000 or so distinct CDR3 sequences, 15% to 20% recorded once. The specimen was PBMCs or a T cell subset sorted from them (not recorded which). These receptors originate from an adult woman who had mild COVID-19 (a few samples of this study predate the infection). Cell type and time point are not known. CDR3s include the opening cysteine and the closing phenylalanine or tryptophan. The D gene is left open where the match is weak. Expanded clones are given a class, and other clones once, few, many or no size at all.

j_call clone_size cdr3_length d_call v_call cdr3_aa cdr3_nt
TRBJ2-7 few 12 . TRBV10-3 CAISGASYEQYF TGTGCCATCAGTGGGGCCTCCTACGAGCAGTACTTC
TRBJ1-2 . 14 . TRBV19 CASSTPGQLYGYTF TGTGCCAGTAGTACACCGGGACAACTCTATGGCTACACCTTC
TRBJ2-1 . 16 TRBD2 TRBV24-1 CATSQYGGSSYNEQFF TGTGCCACCAGTCAATACGGGGGGAGCTCCTACAATGAGCAGTTCTTC
TRBJ1-5 . 13 . TRBV30 CACQQGTYQPQHF TGTGCCTGCCAGCAGGGGACCTATCAGCCCCAGCATTTT
TRBJ2-1 few 17 TRBD2 TRBV7-6 CASSLVPTSGIYNEQFF TGTGCCAGCAGCTTAGTGCCCACTAGCGGCATCTACAATGAGCAGTTCTTC
TRBJ2-1 few 12 . TRBV3-1 CASSPTGWAQFF TGTGCCAGCAGCCCCACAGGGTGGGCGCAGTTCTTC
TRBJ2-3 . 15 TRBD1 TRBV6-2/TRBV6-3 CASSDPGQGSDTQYF TGTGCCAGCAGTGATCCGGGACAGGGGTCAGATACGCAGTATTTT
TRBJ2-3 few 13 . TRBV7-3 CASSRRNTDTQYF TGTGCCAGCAGTCGGCGGAACACAGATACGCAGTATTTT
TRBJ1-2 few 16 TRBD1 TRBV15 CATSKDRGPTNYGYTF TGTGCCACCAGTAAAGACAGGGGACCCACTAACTATGGCTACACCTTC
TRBJ2-5 . 16 TRBD2 TRBV10-3 CAISEYSGRAQETQYF TGTGCCATCAGTGAGTACAGCGGGAGGGCCCAAGAGACCCAGTACTTC
TRBJ1-5 few 18 TRBD1 TRBV6-1 CASSAHQGAGGGNQPQHF TGTGCCAGCAGTGCCCACCAGGGGGCCGGGGGGGGCAATCAGCCCCAGCATTTT
TRBJ1-5 . 16 TRBD1 TRBV6-2/TRBV6-3 CASSLLGTGDHQPQHF TGTGCCAGCAGCCTCCTCGGGACAGGGGATCATCAGCCCCAGCATTTT
TRBJ2-3 few 16 . TRBV7-2 CASTAPGTSSTDTQYF TGTGCCAGCACCGCGCCAGGGACTTCTAGCACAGATACGCAGTATTTT
TRBJ2-3 many 12 . TRBV5-5 CASSFLDDTQYF TGTGCCAGCAGCTTTCTTGATGATACGCAGTATTTT
TRBJ2-2 . 16 . TRBV18 CASSPMLPSNTGELFF TGTGCCAGCTCACCAATGCTACCCTCGAACACCGGGGAGCTGTTTTTT
TRBJ1-5 . 15 TRBD1 TRBV20-1 CSASPGQGAHQPQHF TGCAGTGCTAGTCCGGGACAGGGGGCTCATCAGCCCCAGCATTTT
TRBJ2-1 many 15 TRBD2 TRBV7-9 CASSFSGASYNEQFF TGTGCCAGCAGCTTTAGCGGGGCCTCCTACAATGAGCAGTTCTTC
TRBJ1-6 . 14 . TRBV18 CASSGSSYNSPLHF TGTGCCAGCTCAGGTAGCTCCTATAATTCACCCCTCCACTTT
TRBJ2-7 . 14 TRBD1 TRBV15 CATSSRDRTYEQYF TGTGCCACCAGCAGCCGGGACAGGACCTACGAGCAGTACTTC
TRBJ2-5 . 14 . TRBV11-1 CASSPGTEYGTQYF TGTGCCAGCAGCCCCGGGACTGAATATGGGACCCAGTACTTC
TRBJ2-1 . 13 . TRBV12-3/TRBV12-4 CASSFLEGNEQFF TGTGCCAGCAGTTTTTTAGAGGGGAATGAGCAGTTCTTC
TRBJ2-3 . 16 . TRBV20-1 CSARDPGRGTTDTQYF TGCAGTGCTAGAGATCCCGGCAGAGGGACCACAGATACGCAGTATTTT
TRBJ2-3 few 15 TRBD2 TRBV20-1 CSAREIAGGTGTQYF TGCAGTGCTAGAGAGATAGCGGGGGGCACGGGTACGCAGTATTTT
TRBJ1-5 many 17 . TRBV19 CASSMSPGGSSNQPQHF TGTGCCAGTAGTATGTCCCCCGGTGGGTCAAGCAATCAGCCCCAGCATTTT
TRBJ2-2 . 15 . TRBV19 CASSISDSYTGELFF TGTGCCAGTAGTATCTCTGACAGCTACACCGGGGAGCTGTTTTTT
TRBJ2-3 . 15 TRBD2 TRBV6-2/TRBV6-3 CASSARGLAVDTQYF TGTGCCAGCAGCGCTCGGGGACTAGCGGTCGATACGCAGTATTTT
TRBJ1-1 few 12 . TRBV20-1 CRAIGMNTEAFF TGCAGGGCCATAGGGATGAACACTGAAGCTTTCTTT
TRBJ2-2 . 15 . TRBV24-1 CATSVRQGNTGELFF TGTGCCACCAGTGTACGGCAGGGGAACACCGGGGAGCTGTTTTTT
TRBJ2-3 . 16 . TRBV2 CASSEAPPQTRDTQYF TGTGCCAGCAGTGAAGCTCCCCCGCAGACCCGCGATACGCAGTATTTT
TRBJ2-1 few 15 . TRBV28 CASSSSLDSDNEQFF TGTGCCAGCAGCTCATCTCTCGACAGCGACAATGAGCAGTTCTTC
TRBJ2-2 few 16 TRBD2 TRBV18 CASSPLGLAATGELFF TGTGCCAGCTCACCATTGGGACTAGCGGCCACCGGGGAGCTGTTTTTT
TRBJ1-2 . 16 TRBD1 TRBV6-2/TRBV6-3 CASSLTPSGQSYGYTF TGTGCCAGCAGCCTCACCCCGTCGGGACAGTCCTATGGCTACACCTTC
TRBJ2-7 few 15 . TRBV6-5 CASSYGGTSAYEQYF TGTGCCAGCAGTTACGGGGGGACCTCGGCCTACGAGCAGTACTTC
TRBJ1-2 . 13 . TRBV11-1 CASSTRRDYGYTF TGTGCCAGCAGCACCAGACGGGACTATGGCTACACCTTC
TRBJ2-6 . 16 TRBD1 TRBV29-1 CSVGRTGGSGANVLTF TGCAGCGTTGGAAGGACAGGGGGCTCTGGGGCCAACGTCCTGACTTTC
TRBJ2-3 few 11 . TRBV24-1 CATQGGDTQYF TGTGCCACACAGGGAGGAGATACGCAGTATTTT
TRBJ2-7 . 14 . TRBV24-1 CATSDLPPLSEQYF TGTGCCACCAGTGATTTACCCCCCTTGAGCGAGCAGTACTTC
TRBJ1-1 . 14 TRBD1 TRBV4-1 CASSQAPGQGEAFF TGCGCCAGCAGCCAAGCTCCGGGACAGGGCGAAGCTTTCTTT
TRBJ2-1 . 13 . TRBV5-1 CASSIGTVNEQFF TGCGCCAGCAGCATAGGGACGGTCAATGAGCAGTTCTTC
TRBJ2-7 . 14 TRBD2 TRBV18 CASSPGLRAGEQYF TGTGCCAGCTCACCAGGACTCCGAGCGGGAGAGCAGTACTTC
TRBJ1-2 many 15 . TRBV27 CASSLKGWLNYGYTF TGTGCCAGCAGTTTAAAGGGATGGTTGAACTATGGCTACACCTTC
TRBJ1-2 few 16 . TRBV20-1 CSAREMGWAGDYGYTF TGCAGTGCTAGAGAGATGGGTTGGGCGGGGGACTATGGCTACACCTTC
TRBJ2-3 . 16 TRBD1 TRBV12-3/TRBV12-4 CASSLSDRGLLDTQYF TGTGCCAGCAGTTTAAGTGACAGGGGGCTTCTGGATACGCAGTATTTT
TRBJ1-5 few 13 TRBD1 TRBV18 CASSNDRDQPQHF TGTGCCAGCTCTAACGACAGGGATCAGCCCCAGCATTTT
TRBJ1-1 . 17 . TRBV5-8 CASSLDETGAMNTEAFF TGTGCCAGCAGCTTGGATGAGACAGGAGCAATGAACACTGAAGCTTTCTTT
TRBJ1-1 many 17 . TRBV20-1 CSARGSLRTAEGTEAFF TGCAGTGCTAGAGGGTCCTTGCGGACCGCCGAAGGCACTGAAGCTTTCTTT
TRBJ1-2 . 10 . TRBV6-1 CASSEIGYTF TGTGCCAGCAGTGAAATTGGCTACACCTTC
TRBJ2-1 few 14 TRBD2 TRBV7-3 CASSPGGPGNEQFF TGTGCCAGCAGCCCGGGGGGGCCGGGGAATGAGCAGTTCTTC
TRBJ2-5 . 15 TRBD1 TRBV5-1 CASSPGSRGRETQYF TGCGCCAGCAGCCCCGGTAGCAGGGGGCGGGAGACCCAGTACTTC
TRBJ1-1 . 14 . TRBV2 CASSEMVGGTEAFF TGTGCCAGCAGTGAAATGGTAGGGGGCACTGAAGCTTTCTTT
TRBJ1-4 few 14 . TRBV2 CASSRDRVNEKLFF TGTGCCAGCAGTCGCGACAGAGTTAATGAAAAACTGTTTTTT
TRBJ1-2 few 14 . TRBV7-9 CASSLESFNYGYTF TGTGCCAGCAGCTTAGAGTCCTTTAACTATGGCTACACCTTC